The 13 T cell receptor beta chains below come from one sample, sequenced in a study of blood T cell repertoires in COVID-19. The protocol was immunoSEQ multiplex PCR, while the TCRdb copy is restricted to in-frame clones and leaves out a portion. The sample lists approximately 220,000 clones; just over 85% were seen once. Specimen: peripheral blood. The source of these receptors is a man in his fifties with acute or convalescent COVID-19.

The chain uses TRBV11-3 and TRBJ2-1; 9 positions agree with TRBD2. Trimming at V came to 5 bases and at J to 5 bases, leaving 10 bases not matched to a gene. Germline V gene sequence: CDR1 SGHNT, CDR2 YENEEA. CDR3 length equals 16 residues. CDR3 loop: CASSLARAGGHNEQFF. DNA of the CDR3: TGTGCCAGCAGCCTTGCCCGAGCGGGGGGTCACAATGAGCAGTTCTTC.

The chain carries TRBV21-1 and TRBJ2-5; no DNA check was done on the table's D call, TRBD1. TRBV21-1 is classified as a pseudogene. The CDR3 extends over 18 amino acids. The chain's CDR3 is CASSKVQYNDRPDETQYF. The CDR3, as DNA: TGTGCCAGCAGCAAAGTCCAATATAACGACAGACCTGACGAGACCCAGTACTTC.

The genes are TRBV6-6 and TRBJ1-3; D perhaps matches TRBD1 (5 bases). The germline CDR1 and CDR2 sequences are MNHNY and SVGAGI (reference sequence). V was pared by 6 bases and J by 0 bases, with 12 bases between. The CDR3 consists of 15 residues. CDR3 nucleotide sequence: TGTGCCAGCAGACCCGACAGAACCTCTGGAAACACCATATATTTT. It translates to CASRPDRTSGNTIYF.

The genes are TRBV25-1 and TRBJ2-2, with D maybe TRBD1 (5 bases). The germline V gene has CDR1 MGHDK and CDR2 SYGVNS. This CDR3 has 16 residues. The V end was cut by 3 bases, the J end by 0 bases, with 11 bases between. The CDR3 spells CASSDTTDANTGELFF. CDR3 DNA sequence: TGTGCCAGCAGTGATACGACAGACGCGAACACCGGGGAGCTGTTTTTT.

The chain couples TRBV2 to TRBJ2-3, with a tentative D call TRBD1 (5 bases). The CDR3 totals 14 residues. The germline V and J ends were trimmed by 5 bases and 5 bases, with 14 bases remaining between them. From germline, CDR1 is SNHLY and CDR2 FYNNEI. CDR3 sequence: CASSWTTGGDTQYF. Written as DNA, the CDR3 is TGTGCCAGCAGTTGGACAACGGGCGGAGATACGCAGTATTTT.

The V gene is TRBV5-6, the J gene TRBJ1-2; 7 nucleotides line up with TRBD1. The CDR3 has 17 residues. Germline CDR1 reads SGHDT; CDR2 reads YYEEEE. The V and J ends lost 5 bases and 1 base, in that order; junction bases with no gene match: 14. Here the CDR3 reads CASSPVRRDRNNYGYTF. CDR3 nucleotide sequence: TGTGCCAGCAGTCCGGTACGTCGGGACAGAAATAACTATGGCTACACCTTC.

This clone was detected a few times. J is TRBJ1-6 and V is TRBV3-1 (or the pseudogene TRBV3-2); TRBD1 matches at 9 bases. V lost 1 base, J lost 8 bases, and 0 bases stayed unmatched. Germline CDR1 and CDR2: LGHDT and YNNKEL (reference sequence). This CDR3 comprises 14 residues. The CDR3 bases are TGTGCCAGCAGCCAAGGGACAGGGGATTCACCCCTCCACTTT. Protein: CASSQGTGDSPLHF.

The genes are TRBV10-1 and TRBJ2-7; 9 bases agree with TRBD1. The V segment lost 5 bases and the J segment 4 bases; nucleotides outside the gene matches: 9. This CDR3 has 15 amino acids. CDR1 WNHNN and CDR2 SYGVQD come from the germline V gene (reference sequence). The CDR3 DNA follows: TGCGCCAGCAGTCCCGGGACAGGGATAGATTACGAGCAGTACTTC. Its protein is CASSPGTGIDYEQYF.

V is TRBV7-9 and J is TRBJ1-6, with D hard to call. Trimming left V 7 bases short and J 5 bases short, with 15 bases between. This CDR3 has 15 amino acids. Per the germline V gene, CDR1 is SEHNR and CDR2 is FQNEAQ (reference sequence). The CDR3 nucleotides read TGTGCCAGCAACCTCGATGGGGAGAATAATTCACCCCTCCACTTT. Encoded protein: CASNLDGENNSPLHF.

This clone appeared once. The V gene is TRBV2, the J gene TRBJ1-3; D is perhaps TRBD1 (6 bases). Trimming left V 2 bases short and J 2 bases short, with 10 bases between. CDR1 and CDR2 from the germline V gene are SNHLY and FYNNEI. CDR3 length: 15 residues. The CDR3 spells CASSERGGTGNTIYF. Here the CDR3 DNA reads TGTGCCAGCAGTGAAAGGGGGGGGACTGGAAACACCATATATTTT.

The V gene is TRBV14, the J gene TRBJ1-2; TRBD1 matches 7 bases. The CDR3 contains 17 residues. The ends lost 1 base at V and 0 bases at J; junction bases unmatched: 8. Germline V gives CDR1 SGHDN, CDR2 FVKESK. CDR3 in amino acids: CASSQGGGIMTNYGYTF. As DNA, the CDR3 is TGTGCCAGCAGCCAAGGAGGGGGCATAATGACTAACTATGGCTACACCTTC.

The chain couples TRBV2 to TRBJ2-7, with D maybe TRBD1 (6 bases). V shed 7 bases and J shed 2 bases, with 15 bases lying between them. CDR1 and CDR2 from the germline V gene are SNHLY and FYNNEI. The CDR3 spans 14 residues. The CDR3 nucleotides read TGTGCCAGCAACTTCATGGGGGCCGCCTACGAGCAGTACTTC. It yields the protein CASNFMGAAYEQYF.

The chain links TRBV2 to TRBJ1-4, with no clear D. The CDR3 is 16 residues long. Looked up from germline, CDR1 is SNHLY and CDR2 is FYNNEI. V lost 0 bases to trimming and J lost 7 bases, with 15 bases between them. The CDR3 sequence is CASSEAAARAGEKLFF. CDR3 DNA: TGTGCCAGCAGTGAAGCAGCGGCCCGGGCGGGTGAAAAACTGTTTTTT.